This T cell receptor (beta chain) originates from a study of Ad26.COV2.S vaccination and SARS-CoV-2 variants. Study-level points and caveats: From the TCR breadth and depth analyses, total T cell responses may have been underestimated. Spike-specific TCR breadth ran higher among vaccine recipients than placebo recipients. Considerable breadth of spike-specific CD8+ and CD4+ T cell responses has reportedly been documented following vaccination.

The CDR3 totals 12 residues. The V gene lost 6 bases and the J gene lost 3 bases, with 7 bases spanning the gap. Looked up from germline, CDR1 is SNHLY and CDR2 is FYNNEI. Assay: immunoSEQ multiplex PCR; the TCRdb copy retains only in-frame clones and omits some. The repertoire holds 300,000 to 400,000 clones, 92% seen once, with 3.9% in the top ten. On this clone: Its antigen is not identified.

The sequence was obtained from a human donor who had recovered from COVID-19. The material sequenced was peripheral blood, taken after recovery from COVID-19. The rearrangement links TRBV2 to TRBJ2-3; D unclear. CDR3 sequence (DNA): TGTGCCAGCAGACCCCTTACAGATACGCAGTATTTT. This gives the protein CASRPLTDTQYF.